This T cell receptor (beta chain) was identified during a study of human T cells and chemical hapten exposure. Study-wide points: TCRs exceeding 1 in 1000 frequency stayed unchanged with DPC sensitization. Each of the donors had alopecia, so their immune responses may not resemble those of healthy people.

As for this clonotype: The antigen is undetermined.

MiXCR, applied by TCRdb to the RACE reads, yields one record per CDR3 protein. Of more than 150,000 distinct CDR3 sequences listed, approximately 24% are singletons. Specified time point: patch test 3, about 24 weeks after DPC sensitization. The treatment was: therapeutic diphenylcyclopropenone sensitization with weekly scalp DPC. Germline V gene lookup returns CDR1 MNHEY and CDR2 SVGAGI. J was trimmed by 14 bases and V by 6 bases; bases with no gene match: 9. This CDR3 has 12 amino acids. This specimen consisted of whole blood, obtained in connection with sensitization to the hapten diphenylcyclopropenone (DPC). The sequence came from a woman aged 40-49 years with alopecia areata. Some clones in this sample may be carry-over from other donors' samples. The rearrangement uses TRBV6-5 and TRBJ2-3, with TRBD2 matching 9 bases. The CDR3 spells CASRTQGTSPYF. The CDR3 nucleotides are TGTGCCAGCAGAACCCAAGGGACTAGCCCGTATTTT.